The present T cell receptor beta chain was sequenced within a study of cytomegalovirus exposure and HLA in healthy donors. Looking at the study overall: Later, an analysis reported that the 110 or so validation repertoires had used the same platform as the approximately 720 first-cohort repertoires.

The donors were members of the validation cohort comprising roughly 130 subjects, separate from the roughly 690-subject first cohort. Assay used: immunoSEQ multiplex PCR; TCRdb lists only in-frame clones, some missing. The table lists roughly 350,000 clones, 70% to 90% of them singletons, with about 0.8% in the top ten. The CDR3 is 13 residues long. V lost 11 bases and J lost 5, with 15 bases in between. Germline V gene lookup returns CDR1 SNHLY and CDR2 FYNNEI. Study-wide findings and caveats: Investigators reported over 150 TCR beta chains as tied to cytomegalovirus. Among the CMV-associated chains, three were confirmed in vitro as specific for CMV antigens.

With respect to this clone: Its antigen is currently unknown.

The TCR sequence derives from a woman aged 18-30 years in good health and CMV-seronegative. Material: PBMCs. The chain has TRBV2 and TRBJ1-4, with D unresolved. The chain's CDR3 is CASRSGRNEKLFF. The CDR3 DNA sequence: TGTGCCTCCCGGTCCGGGAGGAATGAAAAACTGTTTTTT.